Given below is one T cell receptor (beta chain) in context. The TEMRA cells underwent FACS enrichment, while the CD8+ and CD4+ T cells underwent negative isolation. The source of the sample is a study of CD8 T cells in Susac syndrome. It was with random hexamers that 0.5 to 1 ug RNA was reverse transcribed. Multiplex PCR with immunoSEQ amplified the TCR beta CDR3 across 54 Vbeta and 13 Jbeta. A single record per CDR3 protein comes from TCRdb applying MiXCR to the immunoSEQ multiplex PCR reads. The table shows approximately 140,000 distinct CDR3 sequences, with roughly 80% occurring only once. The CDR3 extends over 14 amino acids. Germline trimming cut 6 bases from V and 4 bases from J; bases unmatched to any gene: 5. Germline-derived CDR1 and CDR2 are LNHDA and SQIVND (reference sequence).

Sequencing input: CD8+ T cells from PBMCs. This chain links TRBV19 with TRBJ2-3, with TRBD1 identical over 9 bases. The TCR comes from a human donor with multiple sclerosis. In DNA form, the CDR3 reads TGTGCCAGTAGCCGCAGACAGGGGGCAGATACGCAGTATTTT. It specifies CASSRRQGADTQYF.